The rows below give T cell receptor beta chains drawn from one sample of a study of T cell responses to AZD1222 COVID-19 vaccine. Repertoires were generated with immunoSEQ multiplex PCR, while TCRdb's copy carries only in-frame clones and drops some. In the table there are around 140,000 clones, 65% to 90% of which are singletons. The input for sequencing was peripheral blood, taken 28 days after the second dose of the MenACWY control vaccine. The origin of the receptors is an adult who received the MenACWY meningococcal vaccine as a control. CDR3s include the opening cysteine and the closing phenylalanine or tryptophan. The D gene is left open where the match is weak. The size entry is marked missing in some rows and otherwise reads once, few, many or a size class.

size	J	V	D	DNA	CDR3
-	TRBJ1-2	TRBV24-1	-	TGTGCCACCAGTGTCCCCTTCCCCAGCGGTGACTATGGCTACACCTTC	CATSVPFPSGDYGYTF
-	TRBJ2-3	TRBV28	TRBD2	TGTGCCAGCAGTCCCCTGCGGGGGAGTAGCACAGATACGCAGTATTTT	CASSPLRGSSTDTQYF
-	TRBJ2-1	TRBV7-2	-	TGTGCCAGCAGCTTGGAGGTAGGAACCTACAATGAGCAGTTCTTC	CASSLEVGTYNEQFF
-	TRBJ1-4	TRBV5-1	-	TGCGCCAGCAGCTTGGGGGGTGGGAATGAAAAACTGTTTTTT	CASSLGGGNEKLFF
few	TRBJ1-1	TRBV12-3/TRBV12-4	-	TGTGCCAGCAGTTTCGTAGGGGGCACTGAAGCTTTCTTT	CASSFVGGTEAFF
once	TRBJ1-2	TRBV28	TRBD1	TGTGCCAGCAGTCCGACAGGGACGGGTGGCTACACCTTC	CASSPTGTGGYTF
-	TRBJ2-2	TRBV29-1	TRBD2	TGCAGCGTTGAAGCGGGACTAGCGAGAACCGGGGAGCTGTTTTTT	CSVEAGLARTGELFF
-	TRBJ2-7	TRBV27	-	TGTGCCAGCAGTTTAGTAGCAGGGATCTACGAGCAGTACTTC	CASSLVAGIYEQYF
-	TRBJ1-2	TRBV7-9	-	TGTGCCAGCAGCTTCGGTGGGGACGGCTACACCTTC	CASSFGGDGYTF
-	TRBJ1-1	TRBV5-5	-	TGTGCCAGCAGCACCTATTCCAGAGACACTGAAGCTTTCTTT	CASSTYSRDTEAFF
-	TRBJ2-2	TRBV11-3	-	TGTGCCAGCAGATTGGACACCGGGGAGCTGTTTTTT	CASRLDTGELFF
once	TRBJ2-5	TRBV21-1	-	TGTGCCAGCAGCAAAGCGGCAGAAGAGACCCAGTACTTC	CASSKAAEETQYF
-	TRBJ1-1	TRBV6-5	-	TGTGCCAGCAGTTACCGGGGGAGGGGGGGATCTGAAGCTTTCTTT	CASSYRGRGGSEAFF
-	TRBJ1-1	TRBV29-1	-	TGCAGCGCCTCAAACAGGGAAGCTTTCTTT	CSASNREAFF
-	TRBJ2-2	TRBV5-1	TRBD1	TGCGCCAGCAGCAAAGGACAGGGGGGTACCGGGGAGCTGTTTTTT	CASSKGQGGTGELFF
-	TRBJ2-1	TRBV6-1	TRBD1	TGTGCCAGCAGTGCTACTCCGGGACAGGGCCCCAATGAGCAGTTCTTC	CASSATPGQGPNEQFF
-	TRBJ1-6	TRBV9	TRBD1	TGTGCCAGCAGCGTAGGGGGACAGGGGTCCACTCGTTCACCCCTCCACTTT	CASSVGGQGSTRSPLHF
-	TRBJ2-3	TRBV4-3	-	TGCGCCAGCAGCCAAGATTCCTGGGACACAGATACGCAGTATTTT	CASSQDSWDTDTQYF
-	TRBJ1-3	TRBV18	TRBD1	TGTGCCAGCTCACCGCGGACAGGGAGGGGAAACACCATATATTTT	CASSPRTGRGNTIYF
-	TRBJ2-2	TRBV11-3	-	TGTGCCAGCAGCTTTTCCGGCATCGGGGAGCTGTTTTTT	CASSFSGIGELFF
few	TRBJ1-5	TRBV18	-	TGTGCCAGCTCCCCGTCAGGCCAGGAGCAGCCCCAGCATTTT	CASSPSGQEQPQHF
-	TRBJ2-3	TRBV4-1	TRBD2	TGCGCCAGCAGCCAAGAGGAGCGGGGGGGCACGACAGATACGCAGTATTTT	CASSQEERGGTTDTQYF
-	TRBJ2-1	TRBV4-1	-	TGCGCCAGCAGCCAAGAAGGGTACAATGAGCAGTTCTTC	CASSQEGYNEQFF
-	TRBJ2-2	TRBV5-1	-	TGCGCCAGTACACCACTTTCGAACACCGGGGAGCTGTTTTTT	CASTPLSNTGELFF
-	TRBJ1-2	TRBV5-1	-	TGCGCCAGCAGCTTGACCGCAGGAGGAGGCTACACCTTC	CASSLTAGGGYTF
-	TRBJ1-6	TRBV12-3/TRBV12-4	-	TGTGCCAGCAGTTTAGCGCTTTCACCCCTCCACTTT	CASSLALSPLHF
-	TRBJ1-4	TRBV5-4	-	TGTGCCAGCAGCTCAGGACCTTCCCTGAGTGGAAAACTGTTTTTT	CASSSGPSLSGKLFF
-	TRBJ1-1	TRBV6-5	-	TGTGCCAGCATTTCCGGAGCGGGAGGGACTGAAGCTTTCTTT	CASISGAGGTEAFF
many	TRBJ2-1	TRBV19	-	TGTGCCAGTAGTCCAACGGGAGAGGCGTACAATGAGCAGTTCTTC	CASSPTGEAYNEQFF
-	TRBJ1-5	TRBV18	-	TGTGCCAGCTCACCAACTGAGAATCAGCCCCAGCATTTT	CASSPTENQPQHF
-	TRBJ2-7	TRBV6-1	-	TGTGCCAGCAGTGAAGCTTCCTCCCTGGTGGGGCAGTACTTC	CASSEASSLVGQYF
-	TRBJ1-2	TRBV10-3	-	TGTGCCGCCCAACCGCGGACAAGCCATGGCTACACCTTC	CAAQPRTSHGYTF
-	TRBJ1-3	TRBV6-5	-	TGTGCCAGCTTTTGGAGGTCTGGAAACACCATATATTTT	CASFWRSGNTIYF
-	TRBJ1-5	TRBV28	TRBD1	TGTGCCAGCAGTTGGACAGGAGGGAACAATCAGCCCCAGCATTTT	CASSWTGGNNQPQHF
-	TRBJ1-2	TRBV9	-	TGTGCCAGCAGCGAGAGGACGGGGGGGAACTATGGCTACACCTTC	CASSERTGGNYGYTF
-	TRBJ2-5	TRBV28	TRBD2	TGTGCCAGCAGTTTATTGGTAGCGGGTCTACAAGAGACCCAGTACTTC	CASSLLVAGLQETQYF
-	TRBJ1-6	TRBV11-1	TRBD1	TGTGCCAGCAGTCGAGACCAGGGGGTTGGATCACCCCTCCACTTT	CASSRDQGVGSPLHF
-	TRBJ2-1	TRBV28	-	TGTGCCAGCAACGGTAATAGGGGCCCCTACAATGAGCAGTTCTTC	CASNGNRGPYNEQFF
-	TRBJ1-2	TRBV2	TRBD1	TGTGCCAGCAGTGAAGCCCCCGGGACAGGGTATGGCTACACCTTC	CASSEAPGTGYGYTF
once	TRBJ2-6	TRBV12-5	-	TGTGCTAGTGGTACAACCGGGAAAGTGGCCAACGTCCTGACTTTC	CASGTTGKVANVLTF
-	TRBJ2-1	TRBV7-3	TRBD2	TGTGCCAGCAGCTTAATGGGGGGGTATGAGCAGTTCTTC	CASSLMGGYEQFF
-	TRBJ1-1	TRBV9	-	TGTGCCAGCAGAGTCGACAAGAACACTGAAGCTTTCTTT	CASRVDKNTEAFF
-	TRBJ2-3	TRBV19	-	TGTGCCACGGATGGAGGGTGGCGCGCGCGAAATACGCAGTATTTT	CATDGGWRARNTQYF
-	TRBJ1-2	TRBV18	TRBD1	TGTGCCAGCTCATTGATGACAGGGGATGGCTACACCTTC	CASSLMTGDGYTF
-	TRBJ2-3	TRBV2	-	TGTGCCAGCAAGGTTGCTAGCACAGATACGCAGTATTTT	CASKVASTDTQYF
-	TRBJ1-2	TRBV4-3	-	TGCGCCAGCAGCCAAGATCGTGGGGCGCGGGGCTACACCTTC	CASSQDRGARGYTF
-	TRBJ2-5	TRBV7-9	-	TGTGCCAGCAGCCCCCCGAACGTGAGAGAGACCCAGTACTTC	CASSPPNVRETQYF
-	TRBJ2-1	TRBV7-2	TRBD1	TGTGCCAGCAGCCTAAGGACAGGGGGCTATAGCAATGAGCAGTTCTTC	CASSLRTGGYSNEQFF
-	TRBJ2-2	TRBV4-3	-	TGCGCCAGCCGAGCCATTGGGGGGAACACCGGGGAGCTGTTTTTT	CASRAIGGNTGELFF
-	TRBJ2-1	TRBV4-3	TRBD2	TGCGCCAGCAGCCAAGATGGGGAGGGAGTCTATTACAATGAGCAGTTCTTC	CASSQDGEGVYYNEQFF
-	TRBJ2-6	TRBV28	-	TGTGCCAGCAGTTTATCGTTCTCTGGGGCCAACGTCCTGACTTTC	CASSLSFSGANVLTF
-	TRBJ2-2	TRBV2	-	TGTGCCAGCAGTGTTCAGGGCGGCGGGGAGCTGTTTTTT	CASSVQGGGELFF
-	TRBJ1-2	TRBV29-1	-	TGCAGCTCCCTGGCTGGGCTCGACTATGGCTACACCTTC	CSSLAGLDYGYTF
-	TRBJ1-2	TRBV6-6	-	TGTGCCAGCAATCCTCAGGGCAACTATGGCTACACCTTC	CASNPQGNYGYTF
once	TRBJ1-1	TRBV7-8	-	TGTGCCAGCAGCTCCGGGGAGGGGAGGTGGACTGAAGCTTTCTTT	CASSSGEGRWTEAFF
-	TRBJ2-1	TRBV7-9	-	TGTGCCAGCATACTAACCGGGACTCCCTGGAATGAGCAGTTCTTC	CASILTGTPWNEQFF
-	TRBJ2-3	TRBV7-6	-	TGTGCCAGCAGCTTAGTACGGTGGACAGAGCAAGATACGCAGTATTTT	CASSLVRWTEQDTQYF
-	TRBJ2-5	TRBV28	TRBD1	TGTGCCAGCAGTGATGGGGACAGGGTCGAAGAGACCCAGTACTTC	CASSDGDRVEETQYF
-	TRBJ1-3	TRBV3-1/TRBV3-2	-	TGTGCCAGCAGCCAATACAGAGGAAACACCATATATTTT	CASSQYRGNTIYF
-	TRBJ1-5	TRBV15	TRBD1	TGTGCCACCAGCAGAGGACAGGGGAATCAGCCCCAGCATTTT	CATSRGQGNQPQHF